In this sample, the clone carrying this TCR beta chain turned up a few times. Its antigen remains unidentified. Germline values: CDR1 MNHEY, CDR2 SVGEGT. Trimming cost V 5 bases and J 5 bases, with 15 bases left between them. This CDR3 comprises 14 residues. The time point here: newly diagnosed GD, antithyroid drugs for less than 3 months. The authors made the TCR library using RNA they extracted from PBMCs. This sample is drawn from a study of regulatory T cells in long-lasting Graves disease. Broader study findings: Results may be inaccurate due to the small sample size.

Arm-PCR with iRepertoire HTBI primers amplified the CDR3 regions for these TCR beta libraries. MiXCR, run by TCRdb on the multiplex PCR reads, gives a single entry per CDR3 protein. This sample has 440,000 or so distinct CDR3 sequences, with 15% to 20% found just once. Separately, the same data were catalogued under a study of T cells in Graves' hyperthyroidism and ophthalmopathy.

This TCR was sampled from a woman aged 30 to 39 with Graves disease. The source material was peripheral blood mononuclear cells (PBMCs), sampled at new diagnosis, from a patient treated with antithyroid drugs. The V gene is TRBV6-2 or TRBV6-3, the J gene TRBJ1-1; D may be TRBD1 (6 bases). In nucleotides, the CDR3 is TGTGCCAGCAGTGAAACTAGGGGGAGGACTGAAGCTTTCTTT. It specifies CASSETRGRTEAFF.